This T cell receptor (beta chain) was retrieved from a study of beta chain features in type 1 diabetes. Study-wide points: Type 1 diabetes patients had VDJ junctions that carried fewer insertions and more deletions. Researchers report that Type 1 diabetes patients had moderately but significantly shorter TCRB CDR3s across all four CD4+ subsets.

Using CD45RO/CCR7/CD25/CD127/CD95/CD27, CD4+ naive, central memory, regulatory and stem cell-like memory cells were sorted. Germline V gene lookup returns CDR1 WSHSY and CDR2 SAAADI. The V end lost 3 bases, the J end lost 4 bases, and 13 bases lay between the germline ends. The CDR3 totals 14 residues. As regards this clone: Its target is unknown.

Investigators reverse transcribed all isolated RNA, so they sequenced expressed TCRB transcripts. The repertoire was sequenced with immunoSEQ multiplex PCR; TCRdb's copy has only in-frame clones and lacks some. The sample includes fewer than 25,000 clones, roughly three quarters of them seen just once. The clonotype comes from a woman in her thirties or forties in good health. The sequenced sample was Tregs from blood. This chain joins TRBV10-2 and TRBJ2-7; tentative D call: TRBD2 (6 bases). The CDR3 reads CASSDRGTLYEQYF. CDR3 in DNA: TGCGCCAGCAGTGATCGGGGGACGCTATACGAGCAGTACTTC.